The clone carrying this T cell receptor beta chain was observed a few times. Its antigen is currently unknown. Together with a sample-barcoded 5' primer, a J-beta primer mix was included in a second PCR lasting about 7 to 11 cycles. Every cDNA molecule carried a tag from a template-switch adaptor bearing 12 random nucleotides. TCRdb itself ran the 5' RACE reads through MiXCR, one entry per CDR3 protein. Of 700,000 or so distinct CDR3 sequences listed, around two fifths are singletons. The data originate from a study of blood T cells in healthy people across ages. On the study more broadly: Every two T cells gave about one barcoded beta molecule via template switching.

The CDR3 length is 11 residues. V lost 5 bases and J 5 bases, leaving 10 bases between the germline ends. Germline V gene lookup returns CDR1 DFQATT and CDR2 SNEGSKA (reference sequence). Each sample gave at least 6.5 million isolated PBMCs. General study results and limits: Lack of knowledge of donor CMV status possibly confounded expanded clonotype changes.

The receptor was isolated from an elderly man in good health. The source material was blood. This chain joins TRBV20-1 and TRBJ2-7; D is undetermined. The CDR3 region has the DNA TGCAGTGCTCACGTTCATAACGAGCAGTACTTC. It is translated as CSAHVHNEQYF.